This T cell receptor beta chain came from a study of OX40 agonist ivuxolimab in advanced cancers. General study points: The authors also found low normalized T-cell clonal expansion in some nonresponders. CD4+ and CD8+ blood T cells expanded clonally by week 6 at 0.1 to 3.0 mg/kg. The mean number of expanded clones was higher in CD8+ T cells than in CD4+.

Sequencing used immunoSEQ multiplex PCR; TCRdb keeps in-frame clones, though not all of them. The table records about 46,000 clones, 89% of them present only once. A word on this clone: As yet, its antigen is unknown.

Sequenced material: CD4+ or CD8+ T cells sorted from blood, taken in a trial of the OX40 agonist ivuxolimab. The origin of this receptor is an adult with an advanced solid tumor such as melanoma, head and neck, liver or kidney cancer.

The CDR3 here is CASSLEGGQASSYEQYF. Here the CDR3 DNA reads TGTGCCAGCAGCTTGGAAGGGGGACAGGCGAGCTCCTACGAGCAGTACTTC. The chain joins TRBV5-6 to TRBJ2-7; TRBD1 matches at 8 bases. Germline lookup yields CDR1 SGHDT and CDR2 YYEEEE. The J segment lost 0 bases and the V segment lost 0 bases, leaving 8 bases of the junction unmatched. The CDR3 length is 17 residues.